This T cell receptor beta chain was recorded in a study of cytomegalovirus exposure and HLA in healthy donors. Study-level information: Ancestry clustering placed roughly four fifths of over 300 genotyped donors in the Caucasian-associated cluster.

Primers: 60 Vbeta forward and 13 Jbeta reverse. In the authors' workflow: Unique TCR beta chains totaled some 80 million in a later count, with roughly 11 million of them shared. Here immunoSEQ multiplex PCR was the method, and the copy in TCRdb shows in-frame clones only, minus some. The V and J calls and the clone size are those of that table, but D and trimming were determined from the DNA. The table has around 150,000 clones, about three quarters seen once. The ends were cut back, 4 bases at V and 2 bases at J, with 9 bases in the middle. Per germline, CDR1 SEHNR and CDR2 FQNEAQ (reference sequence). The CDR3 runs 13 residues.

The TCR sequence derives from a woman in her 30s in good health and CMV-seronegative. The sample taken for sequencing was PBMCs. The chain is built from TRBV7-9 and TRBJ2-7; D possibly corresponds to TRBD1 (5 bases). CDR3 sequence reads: CASSSDTAYEQYF. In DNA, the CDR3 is TGTGCCAGCAGCTCGGACACTGCCTACGAGCAGTACTTC.